Below are 15 T cell receptor beta chains sequenced from a single sample in a study of cytomegalovirus exposure and HLA in healthy donors. PCR employed 60 Vbeta and 13 Jbeta primers. TCRdb's copy holds only in-frame clones and misses some; the assay was immunoSEQ multiplex PCR. The sample has roughly 100,000 clones, 82% seen once; the top ten hold about 1.5%. Sequencing was carried out using PBMCs. The receptors derive from a man aged 50-60 years in good health and CMV-seronegative.

The V gene is TRBV5-1, the J gene TRBJ1-2, with D tentatively TRBD1 (6 bases). Germline V gene data show CDR1 as SGHRS and CDR2 as YFSETQ. Trimming took off 0 bases at V and 3 bases at J, with 9 bases between the two ends. The length of the CDR3 is 14 residues. CDR3 sequence (DNA): TGCGCCAGCAGCTTGGACAGGGATTACTATGGCTACACCTTC. Its translation: CASSLDRDYYGYTF.

In its sample, this clone was seen a few times. The chain uses TRBV14 and TRBJ2-1; 7 bases are shared with TRBD1. The V and J ends lost 1 base and 8 bases, in that order; junction bases with no gene match: 14. The CDR3 has 17 amino acids. Germline values: CDR1 SGHDN, CDR2 FVKESK. Here the CDR3 reads CASSQGWPGQRADEQFF. The DNA of the CDR3 is TGTGCCAGCAGCCAAGGTTGGCCGGGACAGCGAGCGGATGAGCAGTTCTTC.

CDR3 sequence (DNA): TGCGCCAGCAGCCAAGGGACTAGCGGGGGGGATCTCTCCTACGAGCAGTACTTC. It encodes CASSQGTSGGDLSYEQYF. This chain uses TRBV4-1 with TRBJ2-7; 15 bases are shared with TRBD2. CDR1 MGHRA and CDR2 YSYEKL come from the germline V gene. Germline trimming cut 1 base from V and 0 bases from J; bases unmatched to any gene: 4. The CDR3 is made up of 18 amino acids.

This chain connects TRBV7-9 to TRBJ1-5, with 8 bases matching TRBD1. The CDR3 is 16 amino acids. V lost 0 bases to trimming and J lost 5 bases; unmatched junction nucleotides: 6. CDR1 SEHNR and CDR2 FQNEAQ come from the germline V gene (reference sequence). As DNA, the CDR3 is TGTGCCAGCAGCTTAGCGGTCGGACAGGGTGATCAGCCCCAGCATTTT. Translated: CASSLAVGQGDQPQHF.

The V call is TRBV30, the J call TRBJ2-5; D perhaps matches TRBD2 (6 bases). V was cut by 5 bases and J by 2 bases, with 12 bases left in between. Germline CDR1 reads GTSNPN; CDR2 reads SVGIG (reference sequence). The CDR3 runs to 13 residues. CDR3 nucleotide sequence: TGTGCCTGGGGGACTTCCTTTCAAGAGACCCAGTACTTC. Its protein is CAWGTSFQETQYF.

The sample holds one count of this clone. The chain is built from TRBV5-4 and TRBJ1-1, with D uncertain. This CDR3 is built from 14 residues. Germline CDR1 is SGHNT and CDR2 is YYREEE (reference sequence). The V and J ends lost 1 base and 4 bases respectively, with 11 bases between them. As DNA, the CDR3 is TGTGCCAGCAGCTTGTGGGAGGCGAGCACTGAAGCTTTCTTT. Its translation is CASSLWEASTEAFF.

Only one count was recorded for this clone. The V gene is TRBV28, the J gene TRBJ2-3, with 9 bases identical to TRBD2. Germline V gene data show CDR1 as MDHEN and CDR2 as SYDVKM. The CDR3 sequence is 17 residues long. V trimming: 3 bases; J trimming: 7 bases; junction bases outside the gene matches: 14. The CDR3 DNA reads TGTGCCAGCAGTTTTAATGGTGGCGGGGGGGCCTCATATACGCAGTATTTT. Translating gives CASSFNGGGGASYTQYF.

This clone was found once. The V gene is TRBV11-2, the J gene TRBJ1-3, with D hard to call. This CDR3 contains 15 residues. V was clipped by 5 bases and J by 0 bases, with 11 bases between them. Germline V CDR1 and CDR2: SGHAT, FQNNGV. DNA for the CDR3: TGTGCCAGCAGCCTGACTCCGAGCTCTGGAAACACCATATATTTT. It specifies CASSLTPSSGNTIYF.

Comments on this clone: One end of the junction fails to match germline, which may point to a read error. Other DNA sequences in this specimen translate into the identical CDR3. V usage is TRBV6-1 and J usage is TRBJ1-4; 7 bases agree with TRBD1. Germline assignment: CDR1 MNHNS and CDR2 SASEGT. The CDR3 covers 17 residues. Written as DNA, the CDR3 is TGTGCCAGCAGTGAACAACAGACAGGGTTGGCTAATGAAAAACTGTTCTTT. This encodes CASSEQQTGLANEKLFF.

The table lists this clone with a count of one. The chain couples TRBV15 to TRBJ1-1; D gene uncertain. Trimming pared 1 base from V and 0 bases from J, leaving 3 bases between. This CDR3 has 13 amino acids. Per germline, CDR1 LNHNV and CDR2 YYDKDF (reference sequence). The CDR3 bases are TGTGCCACCAGCAGAGTCGTGAACACTGAAGCTTTCTTT. This translates into CATSRVVNTEAFF.

V and J are TRBV5-1 and TRBJ2-3; D may be TRBD2 (6 bases). There are 14 residues in the CDR3. The germline CDR1 and CDR2 sequences are SGHRS and YFSETQ. V was trimmed by 3 bases and J by 2 bases, leaving 10 bases between them. Written as DNA, the CDR3 is TGCGCCAGCAGCTCGGGACTCATCACAGATACGCAGTATTTT. This translates into CASSSGLITDTQYF.

J is TRBJ2-3 and V is TRBV10-2; D is unclear. Germline-derived CDR1 and CDR2 are WSHSY and SAAADI. With 4 bases removed from V and 4 bases from J, the gap between germline ends came to 12 bases. The CDR3 consists of 14 residues. The CDR3 DNA is TGCGCCAGCAGTGCCCCCTTCCCCCCAGATACGCAGTATTTT. It is translated as CASSAPFPPDTQYF.

J is TRBJ1-6 and V is TRBV7-2; D may be TRBD1 (5 bases). V shed 2 bases and J shed 7 bases, with 12 bases lying between them. Looked up from germline, CDR1 is SGHTA and CDR2 is FQGNSA. CDR3 length: 15 amino acids. The CDR3, as DNA: TGTGCCAGCAGCTTAAATATCGGGGGAAATTCACCCCTCCACTTT. Translation: CASSLNIGGNSPLHF.

This chain uses TRBV20-1 with TRBJ2-2; the D gene is possibly TRBD1 (5 bases). CDR3 length: 11 residues. V was trimmed by 4 bases and J by 6 bases, leaving 6 bases between them. Germline loops: CDR1 DFQATT, CDR2 SNEGSKA (reference sequence). CDR3: CSATGPGELFF. The CDR3 nucleotides are TGCAGTGCTACAGGGCCCGGGGAGCTGTTTTTT.

The V call is TRBV19, the J call TRBJ2-1, with 8 bases matching TRBD2. From germline, CDR1 is LNHDA and CDR2 SQIVND (reference sequence). Germline trimming cut 3 bases from V and 4 bases from J; bases unmatched to any gene: 8. The CDR3 totals 16 residues. The CDR3 region is CASSIGIAGLYNEQFF. The CDR3 region has the DNA TGTGCCAGTAGTATTGGTATAGCGGGGTTATACAATGAGCAGTTCTTC.